What follows describes a single T cell receptor (beta chain). Its binding antigen is unknown. No base quality information exists; no much larger clone differs at one position. The method behind the library was the immunoSEQ multiplex PCR assay. For the multiplex PCR, a mixture combining 60 forward primers for TCR Vbeta segments and 13 reverse primers for TCR Jbeta segments was used. A multiplex PCR assay on genomic DNA amplified the CDR3 region of rearranged TCR beta genes. The Illumina HiSeq System was used to sequence the amplified TCR beta libraries as 87-base-pair reads. As for the authors' bioinformatics: Across the 670 or so repertoires, a later analysis counted 80 million or so unique TCR beta chains, roughly 11 million of which were shared by at least two donors. Raw reads were error-corrected and collapsed into unique sequences by a nearest-neighbor algorithm in which closely related sequences were merged to remove PCR and sequencing errors. V, D and J gene segments were assigned by aligning CDR3 sequences to IMGT reference sequences. For a sequence to be retained, a match of at least six nucleotides to both a V gene segment and a J gene segment was required. Rearrangements were called productive when the CDR3 lacked stop codons and stayed in frame with V and J; all others were non-productive. Following IMGT convention, CDR3 was defined as the stretch from the second conserved V-encoded cysteine up to the conserved J-encoded phenylalanine. In an earlier analysis of 550 to 650 of the donors, sequences lacking an unambiguous match to a single V gene segment were excluded. In an earlier analysis of roughly 600 of the donors, a V segment was called functional when productive rearrangements were above 56.7%, and segregating when the standard deviation between donors exceeded 5%. A statistical classification framework was developed to diagnose cytomegalovirus status using the catalog of TCR beta chain sequences. A later analysis assigned V and J genes by comparing TCR nucleotide sequences with IMGT/GENE-DB human TR gene sequences. A later analysis assigned CDR3 sequences and most-parsimonious VDJ recombination scenarios with the TCRdist pipeline. A later analysis defined each TCR beta chain by its CDR3 amino acid sequence plus V-gene family, and excluded reads lacking a unique V-gene family. In a later analysis, fewer than 600 highly shared, low-generation-probability nucleotide sequences were removed to address suspected cross-contamination and a sequencing artifact. In a later analysis, a clonal expansion index for each public chain was calculated from normalized within-repertoire ranks of inferred template counts. Generation probabilities in a later analysis came from a VDJ recombination model fitted to out-of-frame rearrangements, and those results were checked against IGoR. In a later analysis, hypergeometric tests were used to score TCR-TCR, TCR-HLA and TCR-CMV co-occurrence, with a repertoire-size bias correction applied to TCR pairs. False discovery rates were estimated in a later analysis by permuting HLA or CMV assignments 20 times. In a later analysis, co-occurring TCRs were grouped using DBSCAN, and TCRdist sequence similarity was added for clustering within HLA-allele-positive subsets. Repertoires with fewer than 30,000 or more than 120,000 public chains, plus five repertoires with anomalous nucleotide sharing, were excluded from co-occurrence clustering. TCRdb re-hosts the immuneACCESS table, in-frame sequences only. Its copies lack some clones; in the studies checked, an unresolved V gene accounts for under half of them, and the cause for the rest is not known. That table furnishes V, J and clone size, whereas the DNA furnished D and trimming. The sample table records 50,000 to 60,000 clones; roughly 74% of these occur just once. The ten largest account for 1.4% of the sample.

The cohort comprised more than 550 healthy bone marrow donors. All cohort members were sampled while nominally healthy, although unrecorded immune exposures were likely present. The donor tested CMV seronegative, placing the donor among the approximately 400 seronegative members of the cohort. Each donor provided a peripheral blood sample, and peripheral blood mononuclear cells were used for TCR beta sequencing. Genomic DNA extraction from the blood cell samples was performed with the Qiagen DNeasy Blood Extraction Kit. This sample was included in a study of cytomegalovirus exposure and HLA in healthy donors (dated by TCRdb to the late 2010s). With regard to the full study: According to an earlier analysis of 587 of the donors, 150 million to 200 million T cells yielded some 120 million unique TCR beta sequences and about 300 Gb of sequence data. Class I and class II HLA loci were covered by the typing at four-digit resolution. The study used immunosequencing to profile the T cell repertoires of approximately 630 subjects and linked those repertoires to cytomegalovirus serostatus. Across about 380 genotyped donors of the cohort, an average of roughly 230,000 unique TCR beta nucleotide sequences per donor were sequenced, and approximately 19% of those sequences were non-productive. Of the roughly 400 genotyped donors, more than 75% were placed in the genetic ancestry cluster associated with self-reported Caucasian donors. The study was designed to test whether signatures of past pathogen exposure could be identified by cataloging public T cell receptors. A later genetic analysis used genome-wide SNP genotypes for about 65% of the roughly 700 donors, treating that subset as a discovery cohort. All discovery cohort repertoires had been generated using a single sequencing platform. To predict cytomegalovirus infection status, the study combined high-throughput TCR immunosequencing, statistical association of individual TCRs with disease status, and machine learning. A later analysis re-analyzed previously published TCR beta repertoires from approximately 700 donors and added high-resolution HLA genotyping to study TCR occurrence patterns. Along with the roughly 670-subject first cohort, a separate validation cohort of over a hundred different subjects was used. In an earlier analysis of over 550 of the donors, high-throughput TCR beta sequencing was used to judge whether each TCR beta V gene segment behaved as functional or pseudogenic. Roughly 5 DR-DQ haplotypes were handled as single units for association and clustering, since linkage in the cohort was strong. The number of donors typed differed by locus, with roughly 629-640 for A, B, C, DRB1 and DQB1, roughly 550 for DQA1, over 600 for DPA1, and approximately 470 for DPB1. Roughly 300 gigabases of sequencing data and around 85 million unique TCR sequences made up an early release that covered several hundred HLA-typed donors. In the later analysis, no new phenotypic data were used to find candidate immune exposures; instead, reliance was placed on TCR beta sequences and their occurrence across donors. Donor age, sex, ethnicity and CMV serostatus were collected together with the repertoire data.

Broad study findings and their caveats: The 87-base-pair reads could not distinguish some IMGT-functional V segments, including TRBV6-2 and TRBV6-3, so those segments were excluded. At a false discovery rate of 0.05, a later analysis linked approximately 18,000 TCR beta sequences to specific HLA alleles. In a later genetic analysis, fewer N-insertions in productive TCRs were reported among donors in an Asian-associated ancestry cluster than the 666-donor mean. In the study, 150 to 200 TCR beta chains were listed as associated with cytomegalovirus. In a later analysis, the rate of TCR association differed among HLA loci, with DRB1 alleles having the most associated TCRs and HLA-C alleles having the fewest. A cluster of highly shared sequence variants was judged likely to be a technical artifact of the sequencing pipeline. A further reported finding was that TCR beta sequences accurately predicted the HLA-A and HLA-B alleles for most subjects in the first cohort. Assigning TCR associations to individual alleles was difficult when HLA alleles, especially DR and DQ, strongly co-occurred. Sequencing depth was assumed to be roughly uniform across donors in the presence/absence analyses, though that assumption may not hold. Three of the identified cytomegalovirus-associated TCR beta chains were confirmed in vitro to be specific for cytomegalovirus antigens. In a later genetic analysis, a missense DCLRE1C variant was associated with V-gene and J-gene trimming of TCR beta chains, and the association was replicated in an independent cohort. The authors suggested that the approach could potentially be generalized to other disease states and immunological phenotypes. Correlated functional status among segregating V segments might reflect linkage disequilibrium, but an unknown experimental factor could not be ruled out. CMV serostatus was the only immune exposure information available for the cohort. The cohort was sequenced for TCR beta chains only, and without alpha or paired-chain data the features that could be detected were limited. A later analysis reported that several top co-occurrence clusters appeared linked to parvovirus B19, influenza, CMV and Epstein-Barr virus. Because counts were too low, seventeen rarely observed V segments, including chromosome 9 orphons, were left out of the earlier analysis of 587 of the donors. An earlier analysis of around 540 of the donors showed that most TCR beta V segments appeared in productive rearrangements either about 87% or about 30% of the time, which broadly matched IMGT annotations. In both the original and validation cohorts, the classifier was reported to diagnose cytomegalovirus status with high specificity and sensitivity. According to a later analysis, most CMV-associated TCR beta chains appeared to be HLA-restricted, and the HLA associations seemed to be driven largely by CMV exposure. In a later analysis, HLA-associated TCR beta chains were found to be more clonally expanded and to have lower generation probabilities than equally common non-associated chains. Because HLA typing was missing for some donors at each locus, association tests included only the typed subset. Most TCR sequences were seen in very few donors, while some public TCRs were found in many individuals.

CDR1 and CDR2 (SGHRS, YFSETQ) derive from the germline V gene. Relative to germline, V is missing 3 bases and J is missing 2 bases, with 4 bases of the junction outside any gene match. The CDR3 goes from the cysteine to the phenylalanine over 14 residues. This entry keeps only the CDR3 DNA: 42 bases, framed from base 1. This TCR derives from a female donor in good health and CMV-seronegative. The specimen was PBMCs. The chain uses TRBV5-1 and TRBJ1-1; TRBD1 aligns with 7 central bases. The CDR3 is CASSSRQGNTEAFF. The DNA is TGCGCCAGCAGCTCCCGACAGGGAAACACTGAAGCTTTCTTT.